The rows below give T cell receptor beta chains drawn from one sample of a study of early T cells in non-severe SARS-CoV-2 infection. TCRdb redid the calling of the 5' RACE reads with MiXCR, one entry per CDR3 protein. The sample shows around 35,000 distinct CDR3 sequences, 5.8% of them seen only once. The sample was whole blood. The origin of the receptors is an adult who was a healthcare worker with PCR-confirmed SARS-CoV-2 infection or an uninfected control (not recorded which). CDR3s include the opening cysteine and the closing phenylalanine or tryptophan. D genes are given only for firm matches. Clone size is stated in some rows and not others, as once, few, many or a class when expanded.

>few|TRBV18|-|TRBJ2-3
CASSPTITGLTDTQYF
TGTGCCAGCTCACCAACTATCACAGGTCTCACAGATACGCAGTATTTT
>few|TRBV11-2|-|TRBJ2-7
CASSLARGHEQYF
TGTGCCAGCAGCTTAGCCCGAGGCCACGAGCAGTACTTC
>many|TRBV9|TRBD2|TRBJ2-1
CASSGRTSGIPYNEQFF
TGTGCCAGCAGCGGACGGACTAGCGGGATACCCTACAATGAGCAGTTCTTC
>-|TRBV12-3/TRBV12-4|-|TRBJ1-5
CASSLVHQRDTQHF
TGTGCCAGCAGTTTGGTCCACCAGCGAGATACGCAGCATTTT
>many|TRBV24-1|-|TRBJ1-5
CATSDPTGFSFF
TGTGCCACCAGTGACCCGACAGGATTTTCATTTTTT
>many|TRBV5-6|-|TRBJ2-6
CASSLGRSGANVLTF
TGTGCCAGCAGCCTTGGGCGCTCTGGGGCCAACGTCCTGACTTTC
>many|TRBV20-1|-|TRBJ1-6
CSARGLSSYNSPLHF
TGCAGTGCTAGAGGCCTTAGCTCCTATAATTCACCCCTCCACTTT
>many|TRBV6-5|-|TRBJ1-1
CASRTRDGTEAFF
TGTGCCAGCAGAACCAGGGATGGCACTGAAGCTTTCTTT
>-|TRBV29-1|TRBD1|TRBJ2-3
CSVGTATDTQYF
TGCAGCGTAGGGACAGCCACAGATACGCAGTATTTT
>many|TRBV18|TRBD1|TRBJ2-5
CASSTTGGSGETQYF
TGTGCCAGCTCAACTACAGGGGGCTCGGGGGAGACCCAGTACTTC
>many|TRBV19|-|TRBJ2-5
CASSVDVGGETQYF
TGTGCCAGTAGTGTGGACGTTGGGGGAGAGACCCAGTACTTC
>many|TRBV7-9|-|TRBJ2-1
CASSRDTLYNEQFF
TGTGCCAGTTCCCGGGACACTTTATACAATGAGCAGTTCTTC
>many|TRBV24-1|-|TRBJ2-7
CATSGTGAGGSYEQYF
TGTGCCACCAGTGGAACAGGAGCGGGCGGCTCCTACGAGCAGTACTTC
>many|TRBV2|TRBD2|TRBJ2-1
CASDKTSGRFPNEQFF
TGTGCCAGCGATAAGACTAGCGGGAGGTTCCCCAATGAGCAGTTCTTC
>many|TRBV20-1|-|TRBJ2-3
CSARGPSTDTQYF
TGCAGTGCTAGAGGCCCCAGCACAGATACGCAGTATTTT
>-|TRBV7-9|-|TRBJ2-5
CASSGGLGETQYF
TGTGCCAGCAGCGGGGGTCTAGGGGAGACCCAGTACTTC
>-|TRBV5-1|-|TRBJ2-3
CASRTSASTDTQYF
TGCGCCAGCAGAACATCTGCTAGCACAGATACGCAGTATTTT
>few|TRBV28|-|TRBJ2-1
CASSLSSRGRFF
TGTGCCAGCAGTTTATCTTCCCGCGGAAGGTTCTTC
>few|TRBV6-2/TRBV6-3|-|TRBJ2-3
CASSYSTRTDTQYF
TGTGCCAGCAGTTACTCGACTCGGACAGATACGCAGTATTTT
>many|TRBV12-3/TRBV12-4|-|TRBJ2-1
CASSRRDKSWNEQFF
TGTGCCAGCAGCCGCCGGGACAAATCCTGGAATGAGCAGTTCTTC
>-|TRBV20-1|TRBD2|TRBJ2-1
CSARDLLAGGSGNEQFF
TGCAGTGCTAGAGATCTGCTAGCGGGAGGGTCCGGGAATGAGCAGTTCTTC
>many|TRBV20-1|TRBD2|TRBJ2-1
CSARDIRNGRSYNEQFF
TGCAGTGCTAGAGATATTCGGAACGGGAGGTCCTACAATGAGCAGTTCTTC
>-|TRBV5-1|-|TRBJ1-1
CASRRGMNTEAFF
TGCGCCAGCAGGAGGGGCATGAACACTGAAGCTTTCTTT
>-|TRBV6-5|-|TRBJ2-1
CASSQVGLDEQFF
TGTGCCAGCAGTCAAGTCGGACTCGATGAGCAGTTCTTC
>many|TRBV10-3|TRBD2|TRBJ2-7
CAIRREGSSYEQYF
TGTGCCATCAGGCGGGAGGGTAGCTCCTACGAGCAGTACTTC
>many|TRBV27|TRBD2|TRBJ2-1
CASVGRGEDSYNEQFF
TGTGCCAGCGTAGGGCGGGGGGAGGACTCCTACAATGAGCAGTTCTTC
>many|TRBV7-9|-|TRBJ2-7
CASSQQGSYEQYF
TGTGCCAGCAGCCAACAGGGCTCCTACGAGCAGTACTTC
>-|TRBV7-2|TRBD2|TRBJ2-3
CASSLGSAGVTDTQYF
TGTGCCAGCAGCTTGGGATCAGCGGGGGTCACAGATACGCAGTATTTT
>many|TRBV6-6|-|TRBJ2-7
CASSYFAEDWYF
TGTGCCAGCAGTTACTTCGCGGAAGACTGGTACTTC
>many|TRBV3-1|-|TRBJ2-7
CASSQLWASYEQYF
TGTGCCAGCAGCCAGCTTTGGGCCTCCTACGAGCAGTACTTC
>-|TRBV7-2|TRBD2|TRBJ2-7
CASSRERGGGYEQYF
TGTGCCAGCAGCCGAGAGCGGGGGGGCGGTTACGAGCAGTACTTC
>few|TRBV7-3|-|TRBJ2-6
CASSEGERYSGANVLTF
TGTGCCAGCAGCGAAGGGGAAAGATACTCTGGGGCCAACGTCCTGACTTTC
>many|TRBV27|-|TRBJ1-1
CASSFLMNTEAFF
TGTGCCAGCAGTTTTCTAATGAACACTGAAGCTTTCTTT
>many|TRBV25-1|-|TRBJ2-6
CASSGLSGANVLTF
TGTGCCAGCAGCGGGTTGTCTGGGGCCAACGTCCTGACTTTC
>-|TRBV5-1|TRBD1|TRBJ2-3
CASSLEGRGHTDTQYF
TGCGCCAGCAGCTTGGAAGGCAGGGGGCATACAGATACGCAGTATTTT
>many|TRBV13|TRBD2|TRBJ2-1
CASSLRELAWGDNEQFF
TGTGCCAGCAGCTTAAGGGAACTAGCGTGGGGTGACAATGAGCAGTTCTTC
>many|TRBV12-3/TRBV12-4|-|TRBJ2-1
CASSGSRERPHNEQFF
TGTGCCAGCAGTGGGAGCCGGGAGAGACCCCACAATGAGCAGTTCTTC
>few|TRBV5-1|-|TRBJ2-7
CASSGEGLGSYEQYF
TGCGCCAGCAGCGGAGAGGGACTGGGCTCCTACGAGCAGTACTTC
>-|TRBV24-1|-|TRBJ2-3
CATSDSSFSDTQYF
TGTGCCACCAGTGATAGTTCATTTTCAGATACGCAGTATTTT
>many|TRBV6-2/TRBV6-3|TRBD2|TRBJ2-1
CASSYPPAGGWDEQFF
TGTGCCAGCAGTTACCCCCCAGCGGGGGGGTGGGATGAGCAGTTCTTC
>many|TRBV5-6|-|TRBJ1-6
CASSPVSIGGPLHF
TGTGCCAGCAGCCCCGTTTCGATAGGGGGACCCCTCCACTTT
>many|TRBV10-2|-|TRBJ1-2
CASSLIRGTGNYGYTF
TGCGCCAGCAGTTTAATTAGGGGGACGGGGAACTATGGCTACACCTTC
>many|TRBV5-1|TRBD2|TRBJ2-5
CASSWASGGWYQETQYF
TGCGCCAGCTCGTGGGCTAGCGGGGGCTGGTACCAAGAGACCCAGTACTTC
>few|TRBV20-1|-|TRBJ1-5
CSARDRTVYSNQPQHF
TGCAGTGCTAGAGATCGGACCGTTTATAGCAATCAGCCCCAGCATTTT
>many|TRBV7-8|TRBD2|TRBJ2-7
CASSPYRPTSGATRVLIEQYF
TGTGCCAGCAGCCCCTACCGCCCGACTAGCGGAGCCACAAGGGTCCTTATCGAGCAGTACTTC
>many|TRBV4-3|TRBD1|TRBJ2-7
CASSLTDREWGEQYF
TGCGCCAGCAGCCTTACCGACAGGGAGTGGGGCGAGCAGTACTTC